Shown below are 17 T cell receptor beta chains from a single sample sequenced in a study of CD8 T cells in ankylosing spondylitis. TCRdb re-derived calls from the 5' RACE reads in MiXCR, one entry per CDR3 protein. The sample shows about 540,000 distinct CDR3 sequences, roughly an eighth of them seen only once. Study-wide points: What appeared characteristic of ankylosing spondylitis blood was a TCR beta motif of several highly homologous variants.

Antigens for these TCRs are unknown. Sequenced input: blood, either unsorted or a sorted T cell fraction (not recorded which). The receptors come from a male donor with ankylosing spondylitis.

This clonotype was seen only a few times. CDR3 coding DNA: TGTGCCATCAGTGAGATGGGGAACACTGAAGCTTTCTTT. It codes for CAISEMGNTEAFF. The chain combines TRBV10-3 with TRBJ1-1; D is unclear. The germline V gene has CDR1 ENHRY and CDR2 SYGVKD. Deletions cut 2 bases from V and 1 base from J, with 5 bases between. This CDR3 region has 13 residues.

The table lists this clonotype with many counts. V and J are TRBV20-1 and TRBJ2-2; D possibly corresponds to TRBD1 (6 bases). Germline V lookup: CDR1 DFQATT, CDR2 SNEGSKA (reference sequence). V lost 0 bases, J lost 5 bases, and 16 bases lay in between. This CDR3 is 16 amino acids long. The CDR3 sequence: CSARDTKQGGTGELFF. The CDR3 region has the DNA TGCAGTGCTAGAGATACGAAACAGGGTGGAACCGGGGAGCTGTTTTTT.

This chain's CDR3 is CASSLGESYYNEQFF. In nucleotides, the CDR3 is TGCGCCAGCAGCTTGGGGGAGAGCTACTACAATGAGCAGTTCTTC. The V call is TRBV5-1, the J call TRBJ2-1, with D maybe TRBD2 (5 bases). Germline CDR1 is SGHRS and CDR2 is YFSETQ. Trimming took 0 bases from V and 3 from J, leaving 10 bases between them. The length of the CDR3 is 15 residues.

The table lists this clonotype with a count of one. V is TRBV6-1 and J is TRBJ2-7; weak D call: TRBD1 (5 bases). The CDR3 covers 14 residues. Trimming took off 3 bases at V and 6 bases at J, with 15 bases between the two ends. Germline CDR1 reads MNHNS; CDR2 reads SASEGT. CDR3 region: CASSDWAGSGEQYV. CDR3 DNA: TGTGCCAGCAGTGACTGGGCAGGGTCGGGCGAGCAGTACGTC.

This clonotype was counted many times. The chain couples TRBV7-9 to TRBJ2-5; unclear D gene. CDR3 length equals 14 residues. V was cut by 0 bases and J by 2 bases, with 7 bases left in between. Germline CDR1 SEHNR, CDR2 FQNEAQ (reference sequence). The CDR3, as DNA: TGTGCCAGCAGCTTAGCGGGCCTTCAAGAGACCCAGTACTTC. Its protein is CASSLAGLQETQYF.

This clonotype has at least ten counts. The CDR3 sequence is CATSGSASGRAGEQFF. The CDR3 coding sequence is TGTGCCACCTCGGGGTCGGCTAGCGGGAGGGCAGGGGAGCAGTTCTTC. The chain uses TRBV24-1 and TRBJ2-1; 12 nucleotides line up with TRBD2. Germline V lookup: CDR1 KGHDR, CDR2 SFDVKD. V lost 9 bases and J lost 10; bases outside the gene matches: 15. The length of the CDR3 is 16 residues.

This sequence joins TRBV5-1 and TRBJ1-5, with a tentative D call TRBD1 (6 bases). The germline gives CDR1 SGHRS, CDR2 YFSETQ. Between the trimmed V and J ends, which lost 0 bases and 1 base, there was a span of 14 bases. CDR3 length: 17 amino acids. The chain's CDR3 is CASSLGIQGMSNQPQHF. As DNA, the CDR3 is TGCGCCAGCAGCTTGGGGATACAGGGTATGAGCAATCAGCCCCAGCATTTT.

This chain links TRBV12-5 with TRBJ2-5; D ambiguous. The CDR3 is 13 residues long. In germline, CDR1 is LGHNT, CDR2 FRNRAP. V lost 3 bases and J 5 bases, leaving 10 bases between the germline ends. The CDR3 coding sequence is TGTGCTAGTGGTTTAACGGGTGGGGAGACCCAGTACTTC. Encoded protein: CASGLTGGETQYF.

This chain joins TRBV7-9 and TRBJ1-1; a possible D gene is TRBD1 (6 bases). The V and J ends lost 5 bases and 2 bases respectively, with 12 bases between them. Germline assignment: CDR1 SEHNR and CDR2 FQNEAQ (reference sequence). This CDR3 comprises 14 residues. The CDR3 spells CASSRTGINTEAFF. The DNA for the CDR3 is TGTGCCAGCAGCCGTACAGGGATTAACACTGAAGCTTTCTTT. The entire variable domain, with the rest obtained from reference TRBV7-9 and TRBJ1-1, is as follows: DTGVSQNPRHKITKRGQNVTFRCDPISEHNRLYWYRQTLGQGPEFLTYFQNEAQLEKSRLLSDRFSAERPKGSFSTLEIQRTEQGDSAMYLCASSRTGINTEAFFGQGTRLTVV.

This clonotype was counted a few times. DNA of the CDR3: TGCAGTGCTCCCGGGACAGGGAGGAACATTCAGTACTTC. Amino acids: CSAPGTGRNIQYF. This sequence joins TRBV20-1 and TRBJ2-4; 9 bases line up with TRBD1. The CDR3 sequence is 13 residues long. J was trimmed by 7 bases and V by 5 bases; bases with no gene match: 6. From germline, CDR1 is DFQATT and CDR2 SNEGSKA (reference sequence).

The chain combines TRBV12-5 with TRBJ2-5, with a possible D match to TRBD2 (6 bases). V shed 5 bases and J shed 1 base, with 14 bases lying between them. CDR1 LGHNT and CDR2 FRNRAP come from the germline V gene. The CDR3 is 15 amino acids. CDR3 region: CASGTGTSFQETQYF. CDR3 coding DNA: TGTGCTAGTGGTACCGGGACTTCCTTCCAAGAGACCCAGTACTTC.

The V and J genes are TRBV24-1 and TRBJ2-1; either TRBD1 or TRBD2 may fit D (5 bases each). The CDR3 runs 15 residues. CDR1 KGHDR and CDR2 SFDVKD come from the germline V gene. Trimming cost V 9 bases and J 0 bases, with 14 bases left between them. This CDR3 is CATAGAVHSYNEQFF. In DNA form, the CDR3 reads TGTGCCACCGCCGGGGCGGTCCACTCCTACAATGAGCAGTTCTTC.

J is TRBJ2-3 and V is TRBV20-1; 15 bases agree with TRBD2. V shed 5 bases and J 0 bases; nucleotides not matched to a gene: 3. Looked up from germline, CDR1 is DFQATT and CDR2 is SNEGSKA (reference sequence). This CDR3 has 16 residues. The CDR3 here is CSADGTSGRSTDTQYF. CDR3 bases: TGCAGTGCTGATGGGACTAGCGGGAGGAGCACAGATACGCAGTATTTT.

The CDR3 loop reads CASSTLTGQNTEAFF. The DNA for the CDR3 is TGCGCCAGCAGCACATTGACTGGACAGAACACTGAAGCTTTCTTT. V usage is TRBV5-1 and J usage is TRBJ1-1; D is perhaps TRBD1 (5 bases). Trimming shortened V by 4 bases and J by 1 base, and 14 bases separated the two germline ends. The CDR3 length is 15 residues. Germline lookup yields CDR1 SGHRS and CDR2 YFSETQ.

The V call is TRBV20-1, the J call TRBJ2-7; a weak D match, TRBD2 (5 bases). The CDR3 runs to 11 residues. V was pared by 3 bases and J by 6 bases, with 9 bases between. Germline loops: CDR1 DFQATT, CDR2 SNEGSKA (reference sequence). As DNA, the CDR3 is TGCAGTGCTAGCGGGAACTCCGAGCAGTACGTC. Encoded protein: CSASGNSEQYV.

This chain joins TRBV5-1 and TRBJ2-1; D ambiguous. The CDR3 is made up of 13 amino acids. CDR1 is SGHRS, CDR2 YFSETQ, per germline. Trimming pared 0 bases from V and 5 bases from J, leaving 6 bases between. CDR3 nucleotides: TGCGCCAGCAGCTTGGCCGTTGACAATGAGCAGTTCTTC. Protein: CASSLAVDNEQFF.

This clonotype was seen a few times. The rearrangement uses TRBV4-1 and TRBJ2-3, with 8 bases that match TRBD2. The CDR3 totals 16 residues. CDR1 is MGHRA and CDR2 is YSYEKL in the germline V gene. Trimming removed 6 bases from V and 4 bases from J; junction bases left unmatched: 12. CDR3 residues: CASRATPAGVPDTQYF. CDR3 nucleotide sequence: TGCGCCAGCAGAGCCACTCCAGCGGGAGTTCCAGATACGCAGTATTTT.